This T cell receptor beta chain was documented in a study of CD8 T cells in ankylosing spondylitis. CDR1 is MGHDK and CDR2 is SYGVNS in the germline V gene. Trimming stripped 1 base from V and 5 bases from J, with 9 bases between. The CDR3 is 13 residues long. Only a few counts were recorded for this clonotype. Antigen unknown. TCRdb reprocessed the 5' RACE reads via MiXCR and lists one record per CDR3 protein. The data hold some 840,000 distinct CDR3 sequences, with approximately 12% observed a single time. Findings and limits, study-wide: Clones linked to disease were reported to show significant enrichment in matched ankylosing spondylitis synovial fluid. Typical of ankylosing spondylitis blood, it appeared, was a TCR beta motif of fewer than ten highly homologous variants.

The TCR originated in a male donor with ankylosing spondylitis. The V call is TRBV25-1, the J call TRBJ2-7, with a tentative D call TRBD2 (7 bases). Sequenced material: blood, either unsorted or a sorted T cell fraction (not recorded which). Here the CDR3 DNA reads TGTGCCAGCAGTGAATCGGGGGGCCACGAGCAGTACTTC. Amino acids: CASSESGGHEQYF.